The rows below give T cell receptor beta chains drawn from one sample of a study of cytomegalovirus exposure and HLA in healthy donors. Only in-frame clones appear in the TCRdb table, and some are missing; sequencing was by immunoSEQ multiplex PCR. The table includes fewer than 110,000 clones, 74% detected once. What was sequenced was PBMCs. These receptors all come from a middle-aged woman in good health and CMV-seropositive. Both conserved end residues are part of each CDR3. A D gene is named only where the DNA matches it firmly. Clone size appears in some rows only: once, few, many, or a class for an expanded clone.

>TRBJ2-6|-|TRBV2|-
TGTGCCAGCAGAGAGGCCCTGATAGGGGCCAACGTCCTGACTTTC
CASREALIGANVLTF
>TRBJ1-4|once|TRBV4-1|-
TGCGCCAGCAGCCCAATCGGGATTGCTAATGAAAAACTGTTTTTT
CASSPIGIANEKLFF
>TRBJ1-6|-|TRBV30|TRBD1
TGTGCCTGGAGTCCCCTGGGCAGGGGGAGCTCCTCACCCCTCCACTTT
CAWSPLGRGSSSPLHF
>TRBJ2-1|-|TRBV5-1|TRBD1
TGCGCCAGCAGCTTGGATGGGGACAGGCCCTACAATGAGCAGTTCTTC
CASSLDGDRPYNEQFF
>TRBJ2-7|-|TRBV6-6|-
TGTGCCAGCACCCACCAGGGCTACGAGCAGTACTTC
CASTHQGYEQYF
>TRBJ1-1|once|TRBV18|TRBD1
TGTGCCAGCTCACCGACTCCACAGGGGACTGAAGCTTTCTTT
CASSPTPQGTEAFF
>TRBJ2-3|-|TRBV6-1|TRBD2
TGTGCCAGCAGTGAAGGGACTAGCGGGGGGGCAGATACGCAGTATTTT
CASSEGTSGGADTQYF
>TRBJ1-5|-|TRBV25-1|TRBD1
TGTGCCAGCAGTCAGGGGGGTCTCAATCAGCCCCAGCATTTT
CASSQGGLNQPQHF
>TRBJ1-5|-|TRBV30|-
TGTGCCTGGAGTCCGAACAATAGCAATCAGCCCCAGCATTTT
CAWSPNNSNQPQHF
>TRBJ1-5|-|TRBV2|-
TGTGCCAGCAGTGAATTCGGGGTAGGGCAGCCCCAGCATTTT
CASSEFGVGQPQHF
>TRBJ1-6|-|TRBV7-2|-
TGTGCCAGCAGCTTCGTAACAGGGAATAATTCACCCCTCCACTTT
CASSFVTGNNSPLHF
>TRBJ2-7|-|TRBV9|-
TGTGCCAGCAGCGTAGGGACAGAAGGGTACGAGCAGTACTTC
CASSVGTEGYEQYF
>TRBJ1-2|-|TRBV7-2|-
TGTGCCAGCAGCTTAGGGGCGGGTAATGGCTACACCTTC
CASSLGAGNGYTF
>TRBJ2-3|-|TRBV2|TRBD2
TGTGCCAGCAGTTCGGCGGGGGGGCCGTGGGATACGCAGTATTTT
CASSSAGGPWDTQYF
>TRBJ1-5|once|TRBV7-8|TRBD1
TGTGCCAGCAGCTCCCGAGCGGACAGGGGGCCCACAAATCAGCCCCAGCATTTT
CASSSRADRGPTNQPQHF
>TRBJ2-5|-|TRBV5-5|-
TGTGCCAGCAGCTCTCAGGTGGAGACCCAGTACTTC
CASSSQVETQYF
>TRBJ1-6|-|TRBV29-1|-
TGCAGCGTTGACCAGCCCCTCCACTTT
CSVDQPLHF
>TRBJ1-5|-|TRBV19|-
TGTGCCAGTAGTATAGATTTCCGACAGAATAGCAATCAGCCCCAGCATTTT
CASSIDFRQNSNQPQHF
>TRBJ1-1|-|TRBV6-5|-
TGTGCCAGCAGTACGGTGACAGAAGCTTTCTTT
CASSTVTEAFF
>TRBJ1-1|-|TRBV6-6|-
TGTGCCAGCAGTACGCACACGAACACTGAAGCTTTCTTT
CASSTHTNTEAFF
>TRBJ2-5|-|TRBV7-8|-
TGTGCCAGCAGCTTATTCCCCGGGGCCCAGTACTTC
CASSLFPGAQYF
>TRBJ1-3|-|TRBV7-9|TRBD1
TGTGCCAGCAGCTTAGGGACAGGCTCTGGAAACACCATATATTTT
CASSLGTGSGNTIYF
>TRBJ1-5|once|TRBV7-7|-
TGTGCTAGCAGCTTAGATTGGCGGGGTGGCGGGAGTGACAATCAGCCCCAGCATTTT
CASSLDWRGGGSDNQPQHF
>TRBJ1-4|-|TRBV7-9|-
TGTGCCAGCAGCCCTACCCCGGGAGGGGAAAAACTGTTTTTT
CASSPTPGGEKLFF
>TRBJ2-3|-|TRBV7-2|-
TGTGCCAGCAGCTTAGCCGCGCGAAGCACAGATACGCAGTATTTT
CASSLAARSTDTQYF
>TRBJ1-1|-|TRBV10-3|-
TGTGCCACCAGACGCTCTGAGGGAGGCACTGAAGCTTTCTTT
CATRRSEGGTEAFF
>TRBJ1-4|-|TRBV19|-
TGTGCCAGTAGTGGAGGGGCAACTAATGAAAAACTGTTTTTT
CASSGGATNEKLFF
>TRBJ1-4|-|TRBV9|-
TGTGCCAGCAGCGTAGGCCCGGGGGTTGGCGAAAAACTGTTTTTT
CASSVGPGVGEKLFF
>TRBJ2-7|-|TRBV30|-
TGTGCCTGGAGTACAGGGTCCTACGAGCAGTACTTC
CAWSTGSYEQYF
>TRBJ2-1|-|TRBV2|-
TGTGCCAGCAGCACCGGGACACTCGGGGCCAATGAGCAGTTCTTC
CASSTGTLGANEQFF
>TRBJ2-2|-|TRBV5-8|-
TGTGCCAGCAGCTTGTGGCGGGGAACCGACACCGGGGAGCTGTTTTTT
CASSLWRGTDTGELFF
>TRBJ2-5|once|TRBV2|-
TGTGCCAGCAGTGTCGGCAGGGCACAAGAGACCCAGTACTTC
CASSVGRAQETQYF
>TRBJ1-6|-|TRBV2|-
TGTGCCAGCAGTGAAGTAGGAGTCAGGGTGAACTCACCCCTCCACTTT
CASSEVGVRVNSPLHF
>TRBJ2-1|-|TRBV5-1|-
TGCGCCAGCAGCTTGGGGCGGATCAATGAGCAGTTCTTC
CASSLGRINEQFF
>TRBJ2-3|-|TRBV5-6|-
TGTGCCAGCAGCCACCTCAGGGTCCTGGATACGCAGTATTTT
CASSHLRVLDTQYF
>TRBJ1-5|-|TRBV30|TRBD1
TGTGCCTGGAGTCTGGGACAGGCCCAGCATTTT
CAWSLGQAQHF
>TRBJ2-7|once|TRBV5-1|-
TGCGCCAGCAGCTTGGGGGGGGGCGACGAGCAGTACTTC
CASSLGGGDEQYF
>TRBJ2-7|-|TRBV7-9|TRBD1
TGTGCCAGCAGCTTAGGGACAGGGATGGAGCAGCAGTACTTC
CASSLGTGMEQQYF
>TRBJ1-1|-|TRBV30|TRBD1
TGTGCCTGGGCGGACAGGGCGAGGAACACTGAAGCTTTCTTT
CAWADRARNTEAFF
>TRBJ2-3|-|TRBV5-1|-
TGCGCCAGCAGCCGCCTACAGGGTGAAACAGATACGCAGTATTTT
CASSRLQGETDTQYF
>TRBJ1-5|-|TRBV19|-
TGTGCCAGTAATAAGGGACTCCTTAGCAATCAGCCCCAGCATTTT
CASNKGLLSNQPQHF
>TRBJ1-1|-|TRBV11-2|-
TGTGCCAGCAGCGCATCCCCAGGGACTGAAGCTTTCTTT
CASSASPGTEAFF
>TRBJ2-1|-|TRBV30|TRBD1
TGTGCCTGGAGTGTACGGGGACAGGTCCCGCACGTTGCCTACAATGAGCAGTTCTTC
CAWSVRGQVPHVAYNEQFF
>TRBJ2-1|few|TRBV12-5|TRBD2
TGTGCTAGTGGTTTCTCACTCCTAGCGGGGAGCTCCTACAATGAGCAGTTCTTC
CASGFSLLAGSSYNEQFF
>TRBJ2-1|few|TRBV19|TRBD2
TGTGCCAGTAGTCCCTCTCTAGCGGGGGCCTACAATGAGCAGTTCTTC
CASSPSLAGAYNEQFF
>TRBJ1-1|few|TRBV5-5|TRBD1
TGTGCCAGCAGCCCCGGGACAGGGGAGACTGAAGCTTTCTTT
CASSPGTGETEAFF
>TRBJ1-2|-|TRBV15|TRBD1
TGTGCCACCAGCAGAGATCAGGGCAGGGGGGACTATGGCTACACCTTC
CATSRDQGRGDYGYTF
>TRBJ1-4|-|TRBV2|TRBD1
TGTGCCAGCAGGGGGGGACAGGGGAGGGTGCTGAATGAAAAACTGTTTTTT
CASRGGQGRVLNEKLFF
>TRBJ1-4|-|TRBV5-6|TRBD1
TGTGCCAGCAGCCCAGGACAGGGGGATGAAAAACTGTTTTTT
CASSPGQGDEKLFF
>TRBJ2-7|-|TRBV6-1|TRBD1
TGTGCCAGCAGTGCTGGACAGGGGGCCACGGCGGACGAGCAGTACTTC
CASSAGQGATADEQYF
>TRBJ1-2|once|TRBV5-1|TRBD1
TGCGCCAGCAGCGGCGGGACAGAAGAGGGGTATGGCTACACCTTC
CASSGGTEEGYGYTF
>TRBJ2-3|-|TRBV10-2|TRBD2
TGCGCCAGCAGTGAGCGGGGGGGCTCCCCAGATACGCAGTATTTT
CASSERGGSPDTQYF
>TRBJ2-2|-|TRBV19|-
TGTGCCAGTAGTTCGAGGACTGTGACTTACACCGGGGAGCTGTTTTTT
CASSSRTVTYTGELFF
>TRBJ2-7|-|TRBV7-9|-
TGTGCCAGCAGCTTAGTGTCCGGGGACTACGAGCAGTACTTC
CASSLVSGDYEQYF
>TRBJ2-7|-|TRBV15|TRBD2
TGTGCCACCAGCAGAGATCGGCGGGGGGGCCTACACAACGAGCAGTACTTC
CATSRDRRGGLHNEQYF
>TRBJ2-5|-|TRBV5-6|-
TGTGCCAGCAGCCTCCCAGGGGCCGGTGAAGAGACCCAGTACTTC
CASSLPGAGEETQYF
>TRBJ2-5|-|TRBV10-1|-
TGCGCCAGCAGTGATGACGGGAGTCAGACCCAGTACTTC
CASSDDGSQTQYF